A selection of T cell receptor beta chains follows, all from one sample in a study of T-cell memory formation after mild COVID-19. TCRdb re-called the 5' RACE reads with MiXCR, one entry per CDR3 protein. The sample lists about 190,000 distinct CDR3 sequences, about 11% occurring once. Sequenced input: PBMCs or a T cell subset sorted from them (not recorded which). Receptor source: a man aged 18 to 30 who had mild COVID-19 (a few samples of this study predate the infection). Cell type and time point are not known. The CDR3 runs from the conserved cysteine through the conserved F or W. The D gene is left open where the match is weak. Size values are once, few and many counts, or a class for expanded clones, and some rows have none.

few	TRBD2	TRBV12-3/TRBV12-4	TRBJ2-7	CASSFVPGGEQYF	TGTGCCAGCAGTTTTGTCCCCGGGGGGGAGCAGTACTTC
NA	NA	TRBV20-1	TRBJ1-1	CSAGTTMNTEAFF	TGCAGTGCTGGGACGACTATGAACACTGAAGCTTTCTTT
many	TRBD2	TRBV29-1	TRBJ2-2	CSVVTSGGTGELFF	TGCAGCGTTGTCACTAGCGGGGGCACCGGGGAGCTGTTTTTT
NA	NA	TRBV5-1	TRBJ2-5	CASSFDRTVDTQYF	TGCGCCAGCAGCTTTGATAGAACGGTGGATACCCAGTACTTC
NA	TRBD1	TRBV5-6	TRBJ2-2	CASSLTGGGPNTGELFF	TGTGCCAGCAGCCTGACAGGGGGAGGCCCGAACACCGGGGAGCTGTTTTTT
NA	NA	TRBV7-2	TRBJ1-5	CASSLVGSGADNQPQHF	TGTGCCAGCAGCTTAGTAGGGTCAGGAGCCGACAATCAGCCCCAGCATTTT
many	NA	TRBV11-3	TRBJ1-1	CASSLIQNTEAFF	TGTGCCAGCAGCTTAATACAGAACACTGAAGCTTTCTTT
few	NA	TRBV4-3	TRBJ2-2	CASSQEGRDGELFF	TGCGCCAGCAGCCAAGAAGGAAGAGACGGGGAGCTGTTTTTT
few	TRBD1	TRBV4-3	TRBJ1-5	CASSQDHTGDQHF	TGCGCCAGCAGCCAAGATCATACAGGGGACCAGCATTTT
NA	TRBD2	TRBV6-1	TRBJ2-3	CASSAPGLAQDTQYF	TGTGCCAGCAGTGCACCGGGACTAGCACAAGATACGCAGTATTTT
NA	NA	TRBV5-6	TRBJ2-1	CASSRPRLVRSGGQFF	TGTGCCAGCAGCCGACCTCGACTAGTACGTTCGGGCGGGCAGTTCTTC
NA	NA	TRBV18	TRBJ1-5	CASSPQRVGQPQHF	TGTGCCAGCTCACCTCAGAGGGTTGGACAGCCCCAGCATTTT
NA	NA	TRBV7-8	TRBJ2-5	CASSLVRRGAKETQYF	TGTGCCAGCAGCTTAGTTCGCAGGGGAGCGAAAGAGACCCAGTACTTC
NA	NA	TRBV6-2/TRBV6-3	TRBJ2-1	CASSYLGGTQQFF	TGTGCCAGCAGTTACTTAGGGGGGACGCAGCAGTTCTTC
NA	TRBD1	TRBV12-3/TRBV12-4	TRBJ1-3	CASSLEGGQGTNTIYF	TGTGCCAGCAGTTTAGAAGGGGGACAGGGTACGAACACCATATATTTT
once	NA	TRBV3-1	TRBJ1-1	CASSQDRGYTEAFF	TGTGCCAGCAGCCAAGATCGGGGGTACACTGAAGCTTTCTTT
few	TRBD1	TRBV7-2	TRBJ1-6	CASSLDPTGRGSPLHF	TGTGCCAGCAGCTTAGATCCGACAGGGAGGGGGTCACCCCTCCACTTT
many	TRBD1	TRBV5-1	TRBJ2-1	CASSLKTGGDEQFF	TGCGCCAGCAGCTTAAAGACAGGGGGGGATGAGCAGTTCTTC
few	TRBD1	TRBV3-1	TRBJ2-7	CASSQDTGQGGRQYF	TGTGCCAGCAGCCAAGATACGGGACAGGGAGGTCGGCAGTACTTC
few	NA	TRBV7-9	TRBJ1-3	CASNEGGNTIYF	TGTGCCAGCAACGAGGGTGGAAACACCATATATTTT
many	NA	TRBV7-9	TRBJ2-7	CASSPVGGAYEQYF	TGTGCCAGCAGCCCTGTTGGCGGGGCTTACGAGCAGTACTTC
many	TRBD1	TRBV7-3	TRBJ2-3	CASSLGQPGADTQYF	TGTGCCAGCAGCTTGGGACAGCCCGGGGCGGATACGCAGTATTTT
many	NA	TRBV5-1	TRBJ2-1	CASSFNSYNEQFF	TGCGCCAGCAGCTTCAATTCCTACAATGAGCAGTTCTTC
few	TRBD2	TRBV4-2	TRBJ2-7	CASSRQLAGGRSYEQYF	TGTGCCAGCAGCCGCCAACTAGCGGGGGGACGCTCCTACGAGCAGTACTTC
few	TRBD2	TRBV11-3	TRBJ2-1	CASSPLGGGLSEQFF	TGTGCCAGCAGCCCCCTGGGGGGGGGGTTGAGTGAGCAGTTCTTC
few	NA	TRBV7-2	TRBJ1-1	CASSLPAGENTEAFF	TGTGCCAGCAGCTTACCAGCAGGGGAGAACACTGAAGCTTTCTTT
few	TRBD1	TRBV3-1	TRBJ1-4	CASSLRGTANEKLFF	TGTGCCAGCAGCCTTCGGGGGACAGCTAATGAAAAACTGTTTTTT
many	TRBD2	TRBV5-1	TRBJ2-3	CASSLETSGGPGHTQYF	TGCGCCAGCAGCTTGGAGACTAGCGGGGGCCCGGGGCATACGCAGTATTTT
NA	NA	TRBV5-1	TRBJ1-1	CASRYRDGTEAFF	TGCGCCAGCAGGTACAGGGATGGGACTGAAGCTTTCTTT
NA	NA	TRBV5-7	TRBJ1-1	CASSFQGQNGAFF	TGTGCCAGCAGCTTTCAGGGACAAAATGGGGCTTTCTTT
few	TRBD1	TRBV7-2	TRBJ1-5	CASSQRDRGPQHF	TGTGCCAGCAGCCAACGGGACAGGGGCCCCCAGCATTTT
NA	NA	TRBV5-6	TRBJ2-3	CASSPQGNTQYF	TGTGCCAGCAGCCCACAGGGAAATACGCAGTATTTT
many	NA	TRBV12-3/TRBV12-4	TRBJ2-4	CASSPTYRGKNIQYF	TGTGCCAGCAGTCCTACTTACCGGGGCAAAAACATTCAGTACTTC
few	TRBD1	TRBV2	TRBJ2-2	CASRVQGAPGELFF	TGTGCCAGCAGGGTACAGGGGGCCCCCGGGGAGCTGTTTTTT
NA	NA	TRBV6-1	TRBJ1-2	CASSEAWYGYTF	TGTGCCAGCAGTGAAGCATGGTATGGCTACACCTTC
NA	NA	TRBV7-9	TRBJ2-7	CASSPGGHEQYF	TGTGCCAGCAGCCCCGGGGGACACGAGCAGTACTTC